In this sample, the clone carrying this TCR beta chain turned up many times. This entry is derived from a study of regulatory T cells in long-lasting Graves disease. Relying on iRepertoire HTBI primers and Arm-PCR of CDR3 regions, the team built TCR beta libraries. TCRdb re-called the multiplex PCR reads with MiXCR, one entry per CDR3 protein. The sample yields 350,000 to 550,000 distinct CDR3 sequences, under 15% seen once. V was pared by 5 bases and J by 5 bases, with 5 bases of the junction left unmatched. CDR3 length: 14 residues. From germline, CDR1 is MDHEN and CDR2 SYDVKM. Time point in this sample: newly diagnosed GD, antithyroid drugs for less than 3 months. PBMC-extracted RNA yielded the TCR library. This sample was shared with a second study, whose subject was T cells in Graves' hyperthyroidism and ophthalmopathy. That work adds: HTBI primers drove first-round RT-PCR of the TCR CDR3. Most clonotypes expanded in thyroid above 0.001 were likewise present in blood.

The TCR originated in a woman aged 25 to 45 with Graves disease. Material: peripheral blood mononuclear cells (PBMCs), obtained at new diagnosis, from a patient treated with antithyroid drugs. The V and J genes are TRBV28 and TRBJ1-4; 7 bases are shared with TRBD1. This CDR3 is CASSQGGTNEKLFF. CDR3 nucleotides: TGTGCCAGCAGTCAAGGGGGCACAAATGAAAAACTGTTTTTT.